This T cell receptor (beta chain) is drawn from a study of Tregs in tolerant kidney transplant recipients. V dropped 5 bases and J dropped 8; count of bases not matched to a gene: 18. The CDR3 runs 17 residues. The germline V gene encodes CDR1 SGHVS and CDR2 FQNEAQ. Assay used: immunoSEQ multiplex PCR; TCRdb lists only in-frame clones, some missing. This sample has about 66,000 clones, with around 90% found just once. This receptor was identified in a human donor who received a combined kidney and bone marrow transplant. This chain connects TRBV7-8 to TRBJ2-1; 7 bases map to TRBD2. The specimen was CD8+ T cells from blood, collected before the transplant. The CDR3 region is CASSPLPRQRGFDEQFF. Here the CDR3 DNA reads TGTGCCAGCAGCCCCCTCCCCCGACAGCGGGGTTTCGATGAGCAGTTCTTC.